Presented here are 6 T cell receptor beta chains from one specimen sequenced in a study of OX40 agonist ivuxolimab in advanced cancers. Using immunoSEQ multiplex PCR, the repertoire was profiled, and TCRdb retains in-frame clones only, with some absent. The profile covers about 77,000 clones, with roughly nine tenths appearing a single time and around 2.5% taken by the ten largest. The sequenced sample was CD4+ or CD8+ T cells sorted from blood, obtained in a trial of the OX40 agonist ivuxolimab. These receptors all stem from an adult with an advanced solid tumor such as melanoma, head and neck, liver or kidney cancer.

The chain links TRBV7-9 to TRBJ1-2; 7 bases fit TRBD1. This CDR3 region has 14 residues. With 1 base clipped from V and 5 bases from J, the junction kept 4 bases outside the gene matches. Germline V gene data show CDR1 as SEHNR and CDR2 as FQNEAQ (reference sequence). CDR3 sequence reads: CASSLVGGLYGYTF. The CDR3 bases are TGTGCCAGCAGCTTAGTAGGGGGCTTATATGGCTACACCTTC.

The chain has TRBV27 and TRBJ2-3; TRBD1 matches at 12 bases. Germline CDR1 and CDR2: MNHEY and SMNVEV (reference sequence). J lost 5 bases, V lost 9 bases, and 21 bases had no gene match. The CDR3 is made up of 19 amino acids. The CDR3 sequence is CASTGGTGGAPGERDTQYF. The CDR3 nucleotides are TGTGCCAGTACGGGGGGGACAGGGGGCGCCCCGGGAGAAAGAGATACGCAGTATTTT.

The chain has TRBV5-4 and TRBJ2-3; 7 nucleotides align to TRBD1. CDR3 length equals 17 residues. The V gene end was trimmed by 3 bases and the J gene end by 6 bases; junction bases not matched to a gene: 16. Germline V gene data show CDR1 as SGHNT and CDR2 as YYREEE (reference sequence). The CDR3 region is CASSSTVRGRYQDTQYF. DNA for the CDR3: TGTGCCAGCAGCTCGACCGTGAGGGGGCGTTATCAGGATACGCAGTATTTT.

This clone is a singleton in its sample. This chain uses TRBV5-1 with TRBJ2-3; no firm D call. V shed 0 bases and J shed 5 bases, with 19 bases lying between them. From germline, CDR1 is SGHRS and CDR2 YFSETQ. The CDR3 runs 17 residues. The CDR3, as DNA: TGCGCCAGCAGCTTGGAAGGTTGGCGCGCGGATGGAGATACGCAGTATTTT. Its protein product is CASSLEGWRADGDTQYF.

This clone was seen just once. V usage is TRBV5-1 and J usage is TRBJ2-7; D might be TRBD2 (6 bases). This CDR3 has 14 residues. Germline lookup yields CDR1 SGHRS and CDR2 YFSETQ. The germline V and J ends were trimmed by 0 bases and 3 bases, with 10 bases remaining between them. DNA for the CDR3: TGCGCCAGCAGCTTGGGACTAGGGGTCTACGAGCAGTACTTC. This sequence encodes CASSLGLGVYEQYF.

The rearrangement joins TRBV10-3 to TRBJ2-2; 10 positions agree with TRBD2. The germline gives CDR1 ENHRY, CDR2 SYGVKD. Trimming removed 6 bases from V and 3 bases from J; junction bases left unmatched: 1. This CDR3 contains 14 residues. The CDR3 DNA reads as TGTGCCATCAGCCTAGCGGGAGACACCGGGGAGCTGTTTTTT. Protein: CAISLAGDTGELFF.